Below are 30 T cell receptor beta chains sequenced from a single sample in a study of blood T cell repertoires in COVID-19. Sequencing was performed with immunoSEQ multiplex PCR; in TCRdb, only in-frame clones are kept and a portion is missing. This repertoire shows about 120,000 clones, under 90% found once; its top ten account for under 5%. The sequenced sample consisted of peripheral blood. The source is a man between 60 and 75 years old with acute or convalescent COVID-19.

The genes are TRBV6-5 and TRBJ2-3; possible D gene TRBD2, 6 bases. Germline CDR1 and CDR2: MNHEY and SVGAGI. Between the trimmed V and J ends, which lost 4 bases and 6 bases, there was a span of 14 bases. The CDR3 loop spans 14 amino acids. The CDR3 DNA follows: TGTGCCAGCAGTTCAGCGGGTGGTCCCGATACGCAGTATTTT. Protein: CASSSAGGPDTQYF.

The V and J genes are TRBV25-1 and TRBJ2-1, with 10 bases aligning to TRBD1. There are 14 residues in the CDR3. J was trimmed by 12 bases and V by 6 bases; bases with no gene match: 11. Germline V gene lookup returns CDR1 MGHDK and CDR2 SYGVNS. Written as DNA, the CDR3 is TGTGCCAGCAGCGAAATCCGACAGGGGGCGGTGCAGTTCTTC. This encodes CASSEIRQGAVQFF.

The chain joins TRBV19 to TRBJ1-5; D gene ambiguous. The CDR3 is made up of 14 amino acids. CDR1 and CDR2 (germline): LNHDA, SQIVND (reference sequence). The ends were cut back, 1 base at V and 9 bases at J, with 13 bases in the middle. CDR3 loop: CASSIAPRGGPQHF. CDR3 in DNA: TGTGCCAGTAGTATAGCCCCCCGCGGCGGGCCCCAGCATTTT.

The chain is built from TRBV19 and TRBJ2-7; 8 bases are shared with TRBD1. CDR3 length equals 16 residues. Germline V lookup: CDR1 LNHDA, CDR2 SQIVND (reference sequence). V was pared by 3 bases and J by 3 bases, with 10 bases of the junction left unmatched. DNA of the CDR3: TGTGCCAGTAGTATGGGGACCGGGACAGGCAGCTACGAGCAGTACTTC. Amino acid sequence: CASSMGTGTGSYEQYF.

J is TRBJ2-1 and V is TRBV19; a weak D match, TRBD1 (6 bases). CDR1 and CDR2 (germline): LNHDA, SQIVND (reference sequence). The CDR3 has 16 amino acids. V dropped 3 bases and J dropped 9 bases, with 21 bases sitting between them. For the CDR3, the DNA is TGTGCCAGTAGTATCAGGGCAGGGGCGGAAGGAGGTGAGCAGTTCTTC. Residues: CASSIRAGAEGGEQFF. The full variable domain, its missing parts supplied by reference TRBV19 and TRBJ2-1, is DGGITQSPKYLFRKEGQNVTLSCEQNLNHDAMYWYRQDPGQGLRLIYYSQIVNDFQKGDIAEGYSVSREKKESFPLTVTSAQKNPTAFYLCASSIRAGAEGGEQFFGPGTRLTVL.

V is TRBV5-4 and J is TRBJ2-7, with D tentatively TRBD1 (6 bases). Germline loops: CDR1 SGHNT, CDR2 YYREEE (reference sequence). The CDR3 has 14 residues. Deletions cut 5 bases from V and 5 bases from J, with 17 bases between. The CDR3 DNA sequence: TGTGCCAGCAGTGGGGGCCCAATCCTAAACGAGCAGTACTTC. Its protein is CASSGGPILNEQYF.

This chain connects TRBV19 to TRBJ2-3, with a weak D call TRBD1 (5 bases). The germline gives CDR1 LNHDA, CDR2 SQIVND (reference sequence). The germline V and J ends were trimmed by 6 bases and 0 bases, with 16 bases remaining between them. The CDR3 is 16 residues long. Here the CDR3 DNA reads TGTGCCAGTAGCGGAAGACAGAGAACTAGCACAGATACGCAGTATTTT. Protein product: CASSGRQRTSTDTQYF.

The chain uses TRBV19 and TRBJ1-2; D is undetermined. This CDR3 contains 12 residues. Trimming took off 5 bases at V and 7 bases at J, with 11 bases between the two ends. Germline loops: CDR1 LNHDA, CDR2 SQIVND (reference sequence). The CDR3 region is CASSSREAGYTF. The CDR3 DNA is TGTGCCAGTAGTTCAAGAGAAGCTGGCTACACCTTC.

This clone was observed once. The rearrangement joins TRBV7-9 to TRBJ2-1; 14 nucleotides match TRBD2. The ends lost 4 bases at V and 10 bases at J; junction bases unmatched: 12. Germline V gives CDR1 SEHNR, CDR2 FQNEAQ (reference sequence). The CDR3 is 17 residues long. CDR3 residues: CASSSQGGTSGRGEQFF. The DNA for the CDR3 is TGTGCCAGCAGCTCCCAAGGGGGGACTAGCGGGAGAGGCGAGCAGTTCTTC.

The chain is built from TRBV11-2 and TRBJ2-1, with 9 nucleotides matching TRBD2. V dropped 5 bases and J dropped 3; count of bases not matched to a gene: 8. The CDR3 consists of 16 residues. CDR1 is SGHAT, CDR2 FQNNGV, per germline. CDR3 sequence: CASSRGISGSYNEQFF. Here the CDR3 DNA reads TGTGCCAGCAGCCGGGGGATTAGCGGGAGCTACAATGAGCAGTTCTTC.

The chain carries TRBV5-1 and TRBJ2-3, with 10 bases that match TRBD1. Germline V gene lookup returns CDR1 SGHRS and CDR2 YFSETQ. V trimming: 0 bases; J trimming: 3 bases; junction bases outside the gene matches: 4. CDR3 size: 16 residues. The DNA for the CDR3 is TGCGCCAGCAGCTTGGCCGGGACAGGGGTTACAGATACGCAGTATTTT. Translation: CASSLAGTGVTDTQYF.

V gene TRBV12-5 combines with J gene TRBJ2-5; D is uncertain. The CDR3 is 15 amino acids. CDR1 LGHNT and CDR2 FRNRAP come from the germline V gene. Trimming shortened V by 1 base and J by 1 base, and 10 bases separated the two germline ends. CDR3 bases: TGTGCTAGTGGTTTGGGTTATGGCAGCCAAGAGACCCAGTACTTC. Translating it yields CASGLGYGSQETQYF.

The chain recombines TRBV29-1 with TRBJ2-7; a possible D gene is TRBD1 (6 bases). In germline, CDR1 is SQVTM, CDR2 ANQGSEA. The CDR3 consists of 13 residues. V was cut by 4 bases and J by 3 bases, with 13 bases left in between. Written as DNA, the CDR3 is TGCAGCGTTGCCCGACAGGAACGCTACGAGCAGTACTTC. This encodes CSVARQERYEQYF.

The chain recombines TRBV2 with TRBJ2-5; 8 positions agree with TRBD1. Trimming removed 2 bases from V and 5 bases from J; junction bases left unmatched: 7. The CDR3 contains 15 residues. The germline V gene encodes CDR1 SNHLY and CDR2 FYNNEI. CDR3 protein: CASSEQGARWETQYF. The DNA of the CDR3 is TGTGCCAGCAGTGAACAGGGGGCCCGTTGGGAGACCCAGTACTTC.

The J gene is TRBJ1-1, the V gene TRBV6-2 or TRBV6-3; D is possibly TRBD1 (5 bases). CDR3 size: 16 residues. Trimming cost V 5 bases and J 3 bases, with 19 bases left between them. CDR1 is MNHEY and CDR2 is SVGEGT in the germline V gene. CDR3 loop: CASSLDPPQGDTEAFF. The CDR3 DNA follows: TGTGCCAGCAGTCTCGACCCCCCTCAGGGTGACACTGAAGCTTTCTTT.

The chain is built from TRBV4-3 and TRBJ1-2; D gene ambiguous. This CDR3 contains 15 residues. The V gene's germline CDR1 is LGHNA and CDR2 YSLEER. V shed 3 bases and J shed 0 bases, with 11 bases lying between them. Here the CDR3 reads CASSHGAATNYGYTF. As DNA, the CDR3 is TGCGCCAGCAGCCACGGAGCAGCCACTAACTATGGCTACACCTTC.

The chain carries TRBV19 and TRBJ1-1, with TRBD1 as a possible D gene (5 bases). Trimming cost V 5 bases and J 6 bases, with 16 bases left between them. Germline CDR1 reads LNHDA; CDR2 reads SQIVND (reference sequence). The CDR3 totals 14 residues. CDR3 DNA: TGTGCCAGTAGTGCCGACAGACAAGGGGCTGAAGCTTTCTTT. It translates to CASSADRQGAEAFF.

The chain joins TRBV4-2 to TRBJ1-3; D unresolved. Germline V CDR1 and CDR2: LGHNA, YNFKEQ. The CDR3 has 14 residues. Trimming stripped 3 bases from V and 4 bases from J, with 10 bases between. The CDR3 nucleotides read TGTGCCAGCAGCCAGAGGACTGCCGGAAACACCATATATTTT. As protein: CASSQRTAGNTIYF.

The chain carries TRBV6-6 and TRBJ1-1; 8 nucleotides agree with TRBD1. Unmatched junction bases numbered 5, after V lost 5 bases and J lost 0 bases. The CDR3 sequence is 15 residues long. The germline gives CDR1 MNHNY, CDR2 SVGAGI (reference sequence). This CDR3 reads CASSRDRTMNTEAFF. The CDR3 nucleotides read TGTGCCAGCAGTAGGGACAGGACCATGAACACTGAAGCTTTCTTT.

CDR3 sequence: CASSFAGFGNTIYF. The DNA of the CDR3 is TGTGCCAGCAGCTTCGCAGGGTTTGGAAACACCATATATTTT. The chain is built from TRBV7-2 and TRBJ1-3; a weak D match, TRBD1 (5 bases). CDR1 and CDR2 (germline): SGHTA, FQGNSA. V lost 3 bases to trimming and J lost 3 bases, with 9 bases between them. The CDR3 totals 14 residues.

The chain has TRBV19 and TRBJ2-3; possibly TRBD2 for D (6 bases). Germline CDR1 reads LNHDA; CDR2 reads SQIVND (reference sequence). The CDR3 extends over 13 amino acids. V lost 6 bases and J lost 3, with 10 bases in between. In nucleotides, the CDR3 is TGTGCCAGTAGCCCCGGGGGTACAGATACGCAGTATTTT. It specifies CASSPGGTDTQYF.

This clone was picked up one time. The chain combines TRBV21-1 with TRBJ1-5; the tabulated D call, TRBD1, remains unverified against the DNA. TRBV21-1 is a known pseudogene. The CDR3 is made up of 16 amino acids. The CDR3 reads CASSKGKGQGNQPQHF. The DNA of the CDR3 is TGTGCCAGCAGCAAAGGTAAAGGACAGGGAAATCAGCCCCAGCATTTT.

This chain connects TRBV7-2 to TRBJ2-1, with 9 bases matching TRBD2. This CDR3 comprises 15 residues. Trimming removed 4 bases from V and 8 bases from J; junction bases left unmatched: 9. CDR1 is SGHTA, CDR2 FQGNSA, per germline. The CDR3 sequence is CASSSGLARQYEQFF. The CDR3 bases are TGTGCCAGCAGCTCTGGACTAGCGCGCCAATATGAGCAGTTCTTC.

Notes on this clone: A read error may be the cause here, since a much bigger clone is one base away. The V call is TRBV11-1, the J call TRBJ2-7; the D gene is possibly TRBD1 (5 bases). This CDR3 contains 14 residues. The germline CDR1 and CDR2 sequences are SGHAT and FQDESV (reference sequence). Written as DNA, the CDR3 is TGTGCCAGCAGCTTGGACATGACAAACTACAAGCAGTACTTC. This translates into CASSLDMTNYKQYF.

CDR3 DNA: TGTGCCAGCAGGGGACAGGCGACCTACAATGAGCAGTTCTTC. This translates into CASRGQATYNEQFF. The chain couples TRBV6-5 to TRBJ2-1, with 8 positions matching TRBD1. V lost 6 bases, J lost 2 bases, and 3 bases stayed unmatched. Germline loops: CDR1 MNHEY, CDR2 SVGAGI. The CDR3 loop spans 14 amino acids.

This chain uses TRBV11-2 with TRBJ2-1; D gene uncertain. Trimming removed 5 bases from V and 0 bases from J, with 11 bases in between. Germline loops: CDR1 SGHAT, CDR2 FQNNGV. CDR3 size: 15 residues. The CDR3 is CASSPRVSSYNEQFF. The CDR3 region has the DNA TGTGCCAGCAGCCCCCGCGTAAGCTCCTACAATGAGCAGTTCTTC.

The chain couples TRBV7-2 to TRBJ1-4; D perhaps matches TRBD1 (5 bases). Deletions cut 5 bases from V and 6 bases from J, with 10 bases between. From germline, CDR1 is SGHTA and CDR2 FQGNSA. The CDR3 length is 13 residues. The CDR3 DNA is TGTGCCAGCAGCCTGGGGGGTTATGAAAAACTGTTTTTT. Protein product: CASSLGGYEKLFF.

On this clone itself: At one boundary the junction diverges from the germline segment, which might be a read error. The rearrangement uses TRBV20-1 and TRBJ2-5, with 12 bases that match TRBD1. This CDR3 has 14 amino acids. The germline CDR1 and CDR2 sequences are DFQATT and SNEGSKA (reference sequence). CDR3 in DNA: TGCAGTGCTAGTGGGACAGGGGGCGGAGAGACTCAGTACTTC. Translating it yields CSASGTGGGETQYF.

V gene TRBV27 combines with J gene TRBJ1-4; D is uncertain. Trimming left V 2 bases short and J 8 bases short, with 9 bases between. This CDR3 comprises 13 residues. CDR1 is MNHEY and CDR2 is SMNVEV in the germline V gene (reference sequence). CDR3 protein: CASSLQIREKLFF. For the CDR3, the DNA is TGTGCCAGCAGTTTACAGATCCGCGAAAAACTGTTTTTT.

This sequence joins TRBV19 and TRBJ1-6; 7 bases line up with TRBD1. Germline V CDR1 and CDR2: LNHDA, SQIVND (reference sequence). The CDR3 loop spans 16 amino acids. V lost 4 bases to trimming and J lost 6 bases; unmatched junction nucleotides: 9. The CDR3 nucleotides read TGTGCCAGTAGTAGAACAGGGGATCTGCGTAATTCACCCCTCCACTTT. Translation: CASSRTGDLRNSPLHF.